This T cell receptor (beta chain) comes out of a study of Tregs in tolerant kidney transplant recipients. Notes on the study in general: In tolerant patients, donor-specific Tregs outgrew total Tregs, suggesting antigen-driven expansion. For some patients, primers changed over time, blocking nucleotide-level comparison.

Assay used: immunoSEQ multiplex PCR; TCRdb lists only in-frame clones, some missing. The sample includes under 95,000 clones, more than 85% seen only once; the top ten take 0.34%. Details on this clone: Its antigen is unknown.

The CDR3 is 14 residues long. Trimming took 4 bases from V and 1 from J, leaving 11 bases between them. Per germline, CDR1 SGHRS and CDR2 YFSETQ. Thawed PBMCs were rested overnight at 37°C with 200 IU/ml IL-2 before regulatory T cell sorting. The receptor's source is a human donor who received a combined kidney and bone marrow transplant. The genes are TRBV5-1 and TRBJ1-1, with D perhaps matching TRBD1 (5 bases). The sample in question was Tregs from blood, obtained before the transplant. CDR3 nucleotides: TGCGCCAGCAGCGGGGGAGCGGCGAACACTGAAGCTTTCTTT. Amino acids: CASSGGAANTEAFF.